The subject of this entry is one T cell receptor beta chain. Its antigen remains unknown. The study ran its PCR with 60 Vbeta and 13 Jbeta primers. TCRdb keeps only in-frame clones here, not all; method: immunoSEQ multiplex PCR. Altogether roughly 110,000 clones are present, over 75% being singletons, with the ten largest covering under 4%. The sample is drawn from a study of cytomegalovirus exposure and HLA in healthy donors. At the level of the study: Genotyping showed roughly 77% of approximately 430 donors falling in the Caucasian-associated ancestry cluster.

This CDR3 has 14 amino acids. Germline V gene sequence: CDR1 MNHNY, CDR2 SVGAGI (reference sequence). With V trimmed by 0 bases and J by 8 bases, 6 bases remained unmatched. Study-wide results and limits: Links to common viral pathogens appeared, in a later analysis, for several of the most significant clusters. Associated with cytomegalovirus, according to the listing, were 150 to 200 TCR beta chains. HLA alleles were associated with 15,000 to 20,000 TCR beta sequences in a later analysis at 0.05 false discovery rate.

Material: PBMCs. The chain combines TRBV6-6 with TRBJ1-2, with TRBD1 matching 7 bases. This sequence originates from a man aged 55-75 years in good health and CMV-seronegative. In DNA, the CDR3 is TGTGCCAGCAGTTACTCGATAACAGGGGACGGCTACACCTTC. As protein: CASSYSITGDGYTF.